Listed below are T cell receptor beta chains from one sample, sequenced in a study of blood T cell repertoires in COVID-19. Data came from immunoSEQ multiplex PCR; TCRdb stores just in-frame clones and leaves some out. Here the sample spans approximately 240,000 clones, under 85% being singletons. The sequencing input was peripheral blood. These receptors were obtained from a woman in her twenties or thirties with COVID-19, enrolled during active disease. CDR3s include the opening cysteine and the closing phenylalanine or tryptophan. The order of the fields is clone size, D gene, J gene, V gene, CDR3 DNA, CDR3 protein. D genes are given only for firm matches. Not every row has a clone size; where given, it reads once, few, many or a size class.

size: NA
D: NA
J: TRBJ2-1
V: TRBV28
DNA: TGTGCCAGCAGTTCGTCCGGGACTCCACGGCCCAATGAGCAGTTCTTC
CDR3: CASSSSGTPRPNEQFF

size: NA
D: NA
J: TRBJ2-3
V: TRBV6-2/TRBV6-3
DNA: TGTGCCAGCAGTTACCCCGCCCGGGGCACAGATACGCAGTATTTT
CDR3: CASSYPARGTDTQYF

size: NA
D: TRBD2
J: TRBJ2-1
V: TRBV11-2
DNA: TGTGCCAGCAGCTTAACGCGGGCGGGAGGGCCTGGCAATGAGCAGTTCTTC
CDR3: CASSLTRAGGPGNEQFF

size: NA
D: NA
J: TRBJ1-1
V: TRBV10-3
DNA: TGTGCCATCGGAGGCGGGGGGAACACTGAAGCTTTCTTT
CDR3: CAIGGGGNTEAFF

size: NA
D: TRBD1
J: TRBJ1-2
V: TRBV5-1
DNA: TGCGCCAGCAGCCAAGGACAGGGAGCTCTCTATGGCTACACCTTC
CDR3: CASSQGQGALYGYTF

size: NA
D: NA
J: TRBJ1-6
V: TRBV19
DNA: TGTGCCAGTAGTCTGGAGGGAGGCCCCCTCCACTTT
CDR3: CASSLEGGPLHF

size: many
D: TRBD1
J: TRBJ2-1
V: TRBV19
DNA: TGTGCCAGTACCGTGACAGGGTGGAATGAGCAGTTCTTC
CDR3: CASTVTGWNEQFF

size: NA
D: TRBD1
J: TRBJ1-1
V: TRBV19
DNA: TGTGCCAGTAGTCTCGGAGGGGACAGGGAAGCTTTCTTT
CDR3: CASSLGGDREAFF

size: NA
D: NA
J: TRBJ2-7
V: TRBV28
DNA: TGTGCCAGCAGTCTAGGAGCCGGGTCCTCTTACTACGAGCAGTACTTC
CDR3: CASSLGAGSSYYEQYF

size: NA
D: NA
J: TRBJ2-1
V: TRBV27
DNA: TGTGCCAGCAGTTTAGGGGTAGCGACCTACAATGAGCAGTTCTTC
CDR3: CASSLGVATYNEQFF

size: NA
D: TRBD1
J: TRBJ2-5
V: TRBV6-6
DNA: TGTGCCAGCAGTCGAAAGTTACCAATCCGCCGACAGGGGCATCAAGAGACCCAGTACTTC
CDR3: CASSRKLPIRRQGHQETQYF

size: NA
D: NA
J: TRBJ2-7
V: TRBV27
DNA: TGTGCCAGCACCTGGAGCGGAGCCTACGAGCAGTACTTC
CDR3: CASTWSGAYEQYF

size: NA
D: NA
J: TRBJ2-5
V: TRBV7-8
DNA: TGTGCCAGCAGCCCCAGTTGGACTAGCAGGGGGGAGACCCAGTACTTC
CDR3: CASSPSWTSRGETQYF

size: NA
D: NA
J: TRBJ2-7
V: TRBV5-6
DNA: TGTGCCAGCAGCTCAGGAAGCTCCTACGAGCAGTACTTC
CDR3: CASSSGSSYEQYF

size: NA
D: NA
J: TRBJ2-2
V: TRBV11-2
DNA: TGTGCCAGCAGCTTAGATCGTGTCAGGGGCGGCGGGGAGCTGTTTTTT
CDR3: CASSLDRVRGGGELFF

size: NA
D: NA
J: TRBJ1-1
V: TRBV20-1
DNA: TGCAGTGCTAGTGGGTGGTTGGTCAACTCGAACACTGAAGCTTTCTTT
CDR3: CSASGWLVNSNTEAFF

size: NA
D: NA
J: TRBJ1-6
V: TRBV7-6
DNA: TGTGCCAGCAGCTCGCTGGGCGCCAGGGGTAATTCACCCCTCCACTTT
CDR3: CASSSLGARGNSPLHF

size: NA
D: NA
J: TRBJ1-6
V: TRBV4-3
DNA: TGCGCCAGCAGCCAAGAGTACCGGGGGGTAAAGGCCCTCCACTTT
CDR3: CASSQEYRGVKALHF

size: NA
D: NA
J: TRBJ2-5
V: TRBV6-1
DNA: TGTGCCAGCAGTGACACCCCGGAGATGGAGACCCAGTACTTC
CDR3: CASSDTPEMETQYF

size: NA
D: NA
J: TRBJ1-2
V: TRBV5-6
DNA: TGTGCCAGCAGCTTACAGGTCCCTAACTATGGCTACACCTTC
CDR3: CASSLQVPNYGYTF

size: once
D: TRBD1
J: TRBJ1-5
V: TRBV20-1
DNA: TGCAGTGCTAATGACAGGGTTAGCAATCAGCCCCAGCATTTT
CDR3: CSANDRVSNQPQHF

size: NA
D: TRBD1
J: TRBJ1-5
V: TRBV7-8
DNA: TGTGCCAGCAGCTTACGACAGGGAGGCAATCAGCCCCAGCATTTT
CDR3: CASSLRQGGNQPQHF

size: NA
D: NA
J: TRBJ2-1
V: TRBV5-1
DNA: TGCGCCAGCAGCTTCTACCGGGAGAAACAGTCTGAGCAGTTCTTC
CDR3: CASSFYREKQSEQFF

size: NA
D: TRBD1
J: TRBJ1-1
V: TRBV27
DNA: TGTGCCAGCAGTCCGGGGACAGTGAACACTGAAGCTTTCTTT
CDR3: CASSPGTVNTEAFF

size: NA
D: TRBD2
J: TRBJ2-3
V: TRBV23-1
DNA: TGCGCCAGCAACCCAACACTAGCGGGGGAACCCACAGATACGCAGTATTTT
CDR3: CASNPTLAGEPTDTQYF

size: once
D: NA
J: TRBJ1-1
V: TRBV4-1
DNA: TGCGCCAGCAGCCTAGACAGGAACACTGAAGCTTTCTTT
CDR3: CASSLDRNTEAFF

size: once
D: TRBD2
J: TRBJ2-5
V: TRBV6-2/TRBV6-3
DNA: TGTGCCAGCAGTACGCGGGAGGTTCAAGAGACCCAGTACTTC
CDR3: CASSTREVQETQYF

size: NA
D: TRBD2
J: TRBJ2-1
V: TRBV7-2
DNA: TGTGCCAGCAGCTTGGGGACTAGACCCTCCTACAATGAGCAGTTCTTC
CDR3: CASSLGTRPSYNEQFF

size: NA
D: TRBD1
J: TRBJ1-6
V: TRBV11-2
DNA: TGTGCCAGCACCCAGACAGGGTACAATTCACCCCTCCACTTT
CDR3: CASTQTGYNSPLHF

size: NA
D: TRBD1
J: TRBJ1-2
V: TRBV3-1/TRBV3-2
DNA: TGTGCCAGCAGCCAAGAGGACAGGGACAGCGCTAACTATGGCTACACCTTC
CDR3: CASSQEDRDSANYGYTF

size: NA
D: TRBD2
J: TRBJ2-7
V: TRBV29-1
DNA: TGCAGCGTTGATTATACGGGGAGGGAGTACGAGCAGTACTTC
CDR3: CSVDYTGREYEQYF

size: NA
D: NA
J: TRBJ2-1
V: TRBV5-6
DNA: TGTGCCAGCACCTCTGAGGTTAGAGCTTACAATGAGCAGTTCTTC
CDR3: CASTSEVRAYNEQFF

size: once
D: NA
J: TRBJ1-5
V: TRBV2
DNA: TGTGCCAGCAGGACGACGGGAATGGGGATTCAGCCCCAGCATTTT
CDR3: CASRTTGMGIQPQHF

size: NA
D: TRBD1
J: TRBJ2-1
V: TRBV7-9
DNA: TGTGCCAGCAGCACCCGGGACAGGGGTCGATCCGAATCCTACAATGAGCAGTTCTTC
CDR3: CASSTRDRGRSESYNEQFF

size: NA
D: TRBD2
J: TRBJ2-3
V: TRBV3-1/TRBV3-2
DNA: TGTGCCAGCAGCCAACATCAAGCGGGAGTGGGCGCAGATACGCAGTATTTT
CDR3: CASSQHQAGVGADTQYF

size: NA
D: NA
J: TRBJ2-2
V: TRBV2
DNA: TGTGCCAGCAGTGAAACCGAGGGAACCGGGGAGCTGTTTTTT
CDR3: CASSETEGTGELFF

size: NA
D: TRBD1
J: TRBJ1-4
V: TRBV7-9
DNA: TGTGCCAGCAGCTTAACGACAGGGGGCGATGAAAAACTGTTTTTT
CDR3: CASSLTTGGDEKLFF

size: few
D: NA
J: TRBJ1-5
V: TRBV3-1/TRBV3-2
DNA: TGTGCCAGCAGTCTTCAGGATCAGCCCCAGCATTTT
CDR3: CASSLQDQPQHF

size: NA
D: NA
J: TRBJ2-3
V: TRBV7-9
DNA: TGTGCCAGCAGCTTAAGTGAGGGCCAAAGCACAGATACGCAGTATTTT
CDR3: CASSLSEGQSTDTQYF

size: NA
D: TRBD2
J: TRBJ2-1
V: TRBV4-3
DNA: TGCGCCAGCAGCCAAGAGTCCCGGGGGGGGAGTGTTCGGTACAATGAGCAGTTCTTC
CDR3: CASSQESRGGSVRYNEQFF

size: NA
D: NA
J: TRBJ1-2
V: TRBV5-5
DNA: TGTGCCAGCAGCCCAACCACAGCGGATTACTATGGCTACACCTTC
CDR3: CASSPTTADYYGYTF

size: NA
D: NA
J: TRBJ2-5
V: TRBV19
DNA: TGTGCCAGTAGTCCGGTCCAAGAGACCCAGTACTTC
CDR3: CASSPVQETQYF

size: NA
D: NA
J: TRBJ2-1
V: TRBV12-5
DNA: TGTGCTAGTACGGGAGTAGGTGAGCAGTTCTTC
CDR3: CASTGVGEQFF

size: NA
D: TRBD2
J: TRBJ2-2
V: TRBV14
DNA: TGTGCCAGCAGCCAAGAACGGCTAGCGGGAGTGACCGGGGAGCTGTTTTTT
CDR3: CASSQERLAGVTGELFF

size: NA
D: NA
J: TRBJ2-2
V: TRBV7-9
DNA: TGTGCCAGCAGCTTAGCGCTAAGCGGAGGCAGGACCGGCGCCGGGGAGCTGTTTTTT
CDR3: CASSLALSGGRTGAGELFF

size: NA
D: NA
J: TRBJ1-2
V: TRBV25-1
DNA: TGTGCCAGCAGTGAACCGCGTCGGAGTTATGGCTACACCTTC
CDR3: CASSEPRRSYGYTF

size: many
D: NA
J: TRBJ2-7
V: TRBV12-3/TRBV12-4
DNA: TGTGCCAGCAGGCTTGCGACAGGTCAGGAGTACTTC
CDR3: CASRLATGQEYF

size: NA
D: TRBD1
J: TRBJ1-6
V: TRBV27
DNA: TGTGCCAGCAGTCCTCTTCCCGGGACAGTCGGCTCACCCCTCCACTTT
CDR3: CASSPLPGTVGSPLHF

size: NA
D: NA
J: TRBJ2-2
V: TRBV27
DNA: TGTGCCAGCAGCAGGGTCTTCGGGGGAAAAGTAGTCGGGGAGCTGTTTTTT
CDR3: CASSRVFGGKVVGELFF

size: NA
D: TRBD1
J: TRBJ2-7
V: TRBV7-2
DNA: TGTGCCAGCAGCCCTAGAGGGACAGTCTACGAGCAGTACTTC
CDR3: CASSPRGTVYEQYF

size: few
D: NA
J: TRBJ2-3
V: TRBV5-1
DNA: TGCGCCAGCATTCGAGGGGGTTCCACAGATACGCAGTATTTT
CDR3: CASIRGGSTDTQYF